The next 28 T cell receptor beta chains were all read from a single sample in a study of T-cell reconstitution after alpha-beta-depleted transplantation in children. A library of TCRbeta sequences, prepared with unique molecular identifiers, was generated. Each CDR3 protein is one row after TCRdb ran MiXCR on the PCR reads. The repertoire consists of around 960,000 distinct CDR3 sequences, with roughly 31% occurring once and the leading ten covering roughly 27%. Sequencing was performed on PBMCs, mostly from graft donor cells, taken 360 days after TCRalphabeta/CD19-depleted stem cell transplant. The origin of the receptors is a boy under two years old who had a stem cell transplant for SCID, so the T cells may come from the graft donor.

CDR3 protein: CSARAPLAGGPNEQFF. DNA of the CDR3: TGCAGTGCTAGAGCCCCACTAGCGGGGGGACCCAATGAGCAGTTCTTC. The V call is TRBV20-1, the J call TRBJ2-1; TRBD2 matches 12 bases. Unmatched junction bases numbered 7, after V lost 1 base and J lost 6 bases. CDR1 is DFQATT and CDR2 is SNEGSKA in the germline V gene (reference sequence). The CDR3 loop spans 16 amino acids.

The table lists this clonotype with a few counts. V is TRBV6-5 and J is TRBJ2-2; perhaps TRBD2 as D (5 bases). V was pared by 7 bases and J by 3 bases, with 6 bases between. The CDR3 has 12 amino acids. The germline CDR1 and CDR2 sequences are MNHEY and SVGAGI. Written as DNA, the CDR3 is TGTGCCAGCAAGAGGGACACCGGGGAGCTGTTTTTT. Translation: CASKRDTGELFF.

The genes are TRBV7-6 and TRBJ2-7; 10 bases are shared with TRBD1. This CDR3 comprises 15 residues. Germline-derived CDR1 and CDR2 are SGHVS and FNYEAQ. Trimming at V came to 5 bases and at J to 5 bases, leaving 9 bases not matched to a gene. The CDR3 region is CASSQDRGMLDEQYF. CDR3 nucleotides: TGTGCCAGCAGCCAGGACAGGGGGATGTTGGACGAGCAGTACTTC.

There are a few counts of this clonotype. This chain joins TRBV29-1 and TRBJ1-2, with D tentatively TRBD1 (6 bases). Germline V gene data show CDR1 as SQVTM and CDR2 as ANQGSEA. Trimming left V 3 bases short and J 4 bases short, with 12 bases between. CDR3 length: 13 residues. The CDR3 DNA sequence: TGCAGCGTTGAGTCGGGAGGGGGCTATGGCTACACCTTC. It specifies CSVESGGGYGYTF.

The gene calls are TRBV6-6 and TRBJ2-5; 7 bases fit TRBD1. The germline gives CDR1 MNHNY, CDR2 SVGAGI (reference sequence). Trimming took 6 bases from V and 5 from J; bases not matched to a gene: 6. The CDR3 runs to 13 residues. The CDR3 sequence is CASRFDRAETQYF. CDR3 in DNA: TGTGCCAGCAGATTCGACAGGGCGGAGACCCAGTACTTC.

The chain carries TRBV5-1 and TRBJ2-7; 7 nucleotides align to TRBD1. Germline V gene data show CDR1 as SGHRS and CDR2 as YFSETQ. Trimming removed 4 bases from V and 6 bases from J; junction bases left unmatched: 10. The CDR3 is 14 residues long. The CDR3 coding sequence is TGCGCCAGCAGCAATAACAGGGGACCGGGCGAGCAGTACTTC. It codes for CASSNNRGPGEQYF.

This chain links TRBV20-1 with TRBJ2-5, with 7 positions matching TRBD2. The CDR3 consists of 15 residues. V shed 1 base, J shed 5 bases, and the junction held 10 bases outside the gene matches. The V gene's germline CDR1 is DFQATT and CDR2 SNEGSKA (reference sequence). In DNA, the CDR3 is TGCAGTGCTAGAGGCTCGGGACTACCGTGGGAGACCCAGTACTTC. Its translation: CSARGSGLPWETQYF.

This clonotype appeared many times. The rearrangement joins TRBV2 to TRBJ2-1; tentative D call: TRBD2 (6 bases). The germline V and J ends were trimmed by 8 bases and 10 bases, with 15 bases remaining between them. From germline, CDR1 is SNHLY and CDR2 FYNNEI. CDR3 length: 12 amino acids. As DNA, the CDR3 is TGTGCCAGCCTAGGAAAGCTAGCGGAGCAGTTCTTC. Encoded protein: CASLGKLAEQFF. The entire variable domain, with the rest obtained from reference TRBV2 and TRBJ2-1, is as follows: EPEVTQTPSHQVTQMGQEVILRCVPISNHLYFYWYRQILGQKVEFLVSFYNNEISEKSEIFDDQFSVERPDGSNFTLKIRSTKLEDSAMYFCASLGKLAEQFFGPGTRLTVL.

In its sample, this clonotype was seen a few times. V gene TRBV12-3 or TRBV12-4 combines with J gene TRBJ2-2; D possibly corresponds to TRBD2 (6 bases). The CDR3 consists of 13 residues. V dropped 6 bases and J dropped 6 bases, with 11 bases sitting between them. In nucleotides, the CDR3 is TGTGCCAGCAGGCGGGACGGCCCCGGGGAGCTGTTTTTT. It translates to CASRRDGPGELFF.

The J gene is TRBJ2-5, the V gene TRBV7-9, with D perhaps matching TRBD1 (6 bases). The CDR3 runs 15 residues. Trimming took off 4 bases at V and 3 bases at J, with 15 bases between the two ends. Germline CDR1 SEHNR, CDR2 FQNEAQ (reference sequence). Here the CDR3 DNA reads TGTGCCAGCAGCTCAACCCCGCCAGGGGAAGAGACCCAGTACTTC. Encoded protein: CASSSTPPGEETQYF.

This clonotype was found once. CDR3 in amino acids: CASSRRGGANYNEQFF. Here the CDR3 DNA reads TGTGCCAGCAGCCGCCGGGGGGGCGCGAACTACAATGAGCAGTTCTTC. J is TRBJ2-1 and V is TRBV7-3; TRBD2 matches 8 bases. With 5 bases clipped from V and 3 bases from J, the junction kept 9 bases outside the gene matches. CDR3 length: 16 residues. Per the germline V gene, CDR1 is SGHTA and CDR2 is FQGTGA.

This clonotype was seen a few times. The V and J genes are TRBV24-1 and TRBJ2-6; no reliable D call. Looked up from germline, CDR1 is KGHDR and CDR2 is SFDVKD. This CDR3 is 13 amino acids long. The V and J ends lost 9 bases and 0 bases respectively, with 5 bases between them. In DNA, the CDR3 is TGTGCCACCGCACACTCTGGGGCCAACGTCCTGACTTTC. Protein product: CATAHSGANVLTF.

V is TRBV5-1 and J is TRBJ2-1; tentatively, D is TRBD1 (6 bases). CDR1 SGHRS and CDR2 YFSETQ come from the germline V gene. V dropped 4 bases and J dropped 3 bases, with 20 bases sitting between them. The CDR3 consists of 17 residues. DNA of the CDR3: TGCGCCAGCAGCGCCTTGTACAGGGCCCTTATCTACAATGAGCAGTTCTTC. Its translation: CASSALYRALIYNEQFF.

This chain joins TRBV6-5 and TRBJ2-2; D is undetermined. V dropped 2 bases and J dropped 7 bases, with 8 bases sitting between them. The CDR3 extends over 13 amino acids. Germline values: CDR1 MNHEY, CDR2 SVGAGI. CDR3 residues: CASSYGLGGELFF. The CDR3 bases are TGTGCCAGCAGTTACGGGTTGGGCGGGGAGCTGTTTTTT.

This clonotype was detected a few times. The V and J genes are TRBV6-2 or TRBV6-3 and TRBJ2-5, with 10 bases that match TRBD1. The CDR3 runs 14 residues. Germline V gives CDR1 MNHEY, CDR2 SVGEGT. V lost 6 bases, J lost 4 bases, and 5 bases stayed unmatched. The CDR3 sequence: CASRGQGSAETQYF. The CDR3 region has the DNA TGTGCCAGCAGGGGACAGGGGTCTGCAGAGACCCAGTACTTC.

V gene TRBV10-3 combines with J gene TRBJ2-3; tentative D call: TRBD2 (5 bases). The CDR3 totals 16 residues. Germline assignment: CDR1 ENHRY and CDR2 SYGVKD. Trimming took 7 bases from V and 0 from J, leaving 17 bases between them. The CDR3 sequence: CAIIKKPTISTDTQYF. The CDR3 nucleotides read TGTGCCATCATTAAAAAACCGACTATTAGCACAGATACGCAGTATTTT.

This clonotype was recorded a few times. This chain connects TRBV11-1 to TRBJ1-4; D ambiguous. Per the germline V gene, CDR1 is SGHAT and CDR2 is FQDESV (reference sequence). The CDR3 is 18 residues long. V shed 5 bases and J shed 1 base, with 20 bases lying between them. The CDR3 DNA reads as TGTGCCAGCAGCCCGAGGTTCAAGGGCGCCGGAACTAATGAAAAACTGTTTTTT. Its protein product is CASSPRFKGAGTNEKLFF.

CDR3 region: CASSLGDSRISYEQYF. The CDR3 nucleotides read TGTGCCAGCAGTTTAGGGGACAGCCGAATCTCCTACGAGCAGTACTTC. The V and J genes are TRBV12-3 or TRBV12-4 and TRBJ2-7; the match to TRBD1 covers 7 bases. With 1 base clipped from V and 0 bases from J, the junction kept 6 bases outside the gene matches. This CDR3 comprises 16 residues.

The chain employs TRBV6-1 and TRBJ2-3, with 7 bases aligning to TRBD1. Germline assignment: CDR1 MNHNS and CDR2 SASEGT. The CDR3 covers 14 residues. The trim removed 5 bases at V and 4 bases at J, leaving 6 bases unmatched. The CDR3 region has the DNA TGTGCCAGCAGTCAGACAGGGTCCGCAGATACGCAGTATTTT. Its protein product is CASSQTGSADTQYF.

This rearrangement joins TRBV12-3 or TRBV12-4 to TRBJ1-3, with D unclear. The CDR3 spans 14 residues. The germline V and J ends were trimmed by 5 bases and 0 bases, with 8 bases remaining between them. The CDR3 DNA reads TGTGCCAGCAGTCGGAGGGCCTCTGGAAACACCATATATTTT. The encoded protein is CASSRRASGNTIYF.

The V call is TRBV11-2, the J call TRBJ2-3; unclear D gene. Germline V lookup: CDR1 SGHAT, CDR2 FQNNGV. CDR3 length: 15 residues. The V end lost 5 bases, the J end lost 1 base, and 13 bases lay between the germline ends. CDR3 loop: CASSPSIQCTDTQYF. The CDR3 bases are TGTGCCAGCAGCCCATCAATCCAGTGCACAGATACGCAGTATTTT.

V gene TRBV24-1 combines with J gene TRBJ2-3; D is ambiguous. Germline lookup yields CDR1 KGHDR and CDR2 SFDVKD. The ends were cut back, 6 bases at V and 5 bases at J, with 5 bases in the middle. CDR3 length equals 11 residues. The CDR3 DNA is TGTGCCACCAGTATAGGAGATACGCAGTATTTT. This sequence encodes CATSIGDTQYF.

V usage is TRBV4-1 and J usage is TRBJ1-1, with 7 nucleotides matching TRBD1. The V gene's germline CDR1 is MGHRA and CDR2 YSYEKL. The CDR3 is 14 residues long. V dropped 5 bases and J dropped 5; count of bases not matched to a gene: 8. Here the CDR3 DNA reads TGCGCCAGCAGCGACACAGGGGAGGAGACTGAAGCTTTCTTT. Its translation is CASSDTGEETEAFF.

The V gene is TRBV6-2 or TRBV6-3, the J gene TRBJ2-2, with 10 bases aligning to TRBD1. Germline V gene lookup returns CDR1 MNHEY and CDR2 SVGEGT. Unmatched junction bases numbered 5, after V lost 0 bases and J lost 7 bases. This CDR3 region has 16 residues. The CDR3 bases are TGTGCCAGCAGTTACTCTCGGACAGGGGGGAGCGGGGAGCTGTTTTTT. Translated: CASSYSRTGGSGELFF.

V usage is TRBV12-3 or TRBV12-4 and J usage is TRBJ2-3; D is unclear. The CDR3 is 13 amino acids. Trimming shortened V by 6 bases and J by 9 bases, and 16 bases separated the two germline ends. The DNA for the CDR3 is TGTGCCAGCAGCCAGGTGGACCCAGGAACGCAGTATTTT. It encodes CASSQVDPGTQYF.

This clonotype was picked up a small number of times. The chain recombines TRBV5-6 with TRBJ1-1; TRBD1 aligns across 7 bases. V shed 4 bases, J shed 2 bases, and the junction held 17 bases outside the gene matches. Germline CDR1 SGHDT, CDR2 YYEEEE. The CDR3 is 18 residues long. CDR3 nucleotides: TGTGCCAGCAGCCCGAGCGGAAAACAGGGGCCTGATAACACTGAAGCTTTCTTT. This gives the protein CASSPSGKQGPDNTEAFF. Drawing the rest from reference TRBV5-6 and TRBJ1-1, the complete variable domain is DAGVTQSPTHLIKTRGQQVTLRCSPKSGHDTVSWYQQALGQGPQFIFQYYEEEERQRGNFPDRFSGHQFPNYSSELNVNALLLGDSALYLCASSPSGKQGPDNTEAFFGQGTRLTVV.

This clonotype was observed a handful of times. V usage is TRBV5-5 and J usage is TRBJ1-4; no definite D call. From germline, CDR1 is SGHKS and CDR2 YYEKEE (reference sequence). V was shortened by 4 bases and J by 6 bases, with 10 bases between the two germline ends. The CDR3 loop spans 13 amino acids. The CDR3 sequence is CASSHPRDEKLFF. The CDR3 DNA sequence: TGTGCCAGCAGCCACCCCCGGGATGAAAAACTGTTTTTT.

This chain uses TRBV19 with TRBJ2-7; no clear D gene. With 6 bases removed from V and 2 bases from J, the gap between germline ends came to 11 bases. The CDR3 loop spans 13 amino acids. The germline gives CDR1 LNHDA, CDR2 SQIVND (reference sequence). The CDR3 DNA follows: TGTGCCAGTAGCCCGACAATAACCTACGAGCAGTACTTC. It specifies CASSPTITYEQYF.